The 32 T cell receptor beta chains listed next were all sequenced from one sample in a study of blood T cell repertoires in COVID-19. Generated by immunoSEQ multiplex PCR, the TCRdb table keeps only in-frame clones and is missing some. The sample lists 200,000 to 250,000 clones; 85% to 90% were seen once. The specimen sequenced was PBMCs or T cells enriched from blood (not recorded which). The receptors were gathered from a woman aged 50 to 60 with acute COVID-19.

The rearrangement joins TRBV18 to TRBJ2-3; 7 bases align to TRBD2. The junction had 7 bases not matched to a gene; V was cut back by 2 bases and J by 5 bases. This CDR3 spans 15 amino acids. Per germline, CDR1 KGHSH and CDR2 LQKENI. CDR3 sequence reads: CASSPYTGGIDTQYF. The DNA for the CDR3 is TGTGCCAGCTCACCATATACGGGAGGTATAGATACGCAGTATTTT.

The genes are TRBV5-1 and TRBJ2-7, with no clear D. The CDR3 totals 13 residues. Looked up from germline, CDR1 is SGHRS and CDR2 is YFSETQ. V was trimmed by 3 bases and J by 6 bases, leaving 13 bases between them. CDR3 sequence: CASSSLYSAEQYF. The CDR3, as DNA: TGCGCCAGCAGCTCATTATATAGTGCCGAGCAGTACTTC.

V usage is TRBV10-3 and J usage is TRBJ2-2; D is perhaps TRBD2 (6 bases). Germline V lookup: CDR1 ENHRY, CDR2 SYGVKD. Trimming took off 2 bases at V and 0 bases at J, with 19 bases between the two ends. The length of the CDR3 is 19 residues. The DNA for the CDR3 is TGTGCCATCAGTGAGCCGCCCTTGCGGGGAAAGGCGAACACCGGGGAGCTGTTTTTT. Its translation: CAISEPPLRGKANTGELFF.

The CDR3 DNA follows: TGTGCCATCAGTTCTAGCGGAGGGGGAAATGAGCAGTTCTTC. Its protein is CAISSSGGGNEQFF. This chain links TRBV10-3 with TRBJ2-1; D is perhaps TRBD2 (7 bases). The CDR3 runs to 14 residues. The germline V gene has CDR1 ENHRY and CDR2 SYGVKD. The V end lost 5 bases, the J end lost 7 bases, and 15 bases lay between the germline ends.

This rearrangement joins TRBV28 to TRBJ1-2; D possibly corresponds to TRBD1 (5 bases). This CDR3 spans 13 amino acids. Trimming took off 7 bases at V and 4 bases at J, with 13 bases between the two ends. Germline values: CDR1 MDHEN, CDR2 SYDVKM. CDR3 bases: TGTGCCAGCATCCAGGGTTGGTCCTATGGCTACACCTTC. Protein: CASIQGWSYGYTF.

The chain links TRBV29-1 to TRBJ1-5, with a possible D match to TRBD1 (6 bases). V was shortened by 4 bases and J by 0 bases, with 16 bases between the two germline ends. Germline V lookup: CDR1 SQVTM, CDR2 ANQGSEA. The CDR3 is 16 amino acids. The CDR3 bases are TGCAGCGTTGGGGGCGGGGGGCTCGATAGCAATCAGCCCCAGCATTTT. Its protein is CSVGGGGLDSNQPQHF.

As for this clone: Relative to the germline gene, one junction end is altered; a read error may explain this. The chain is built from TRBV30 and TRBJ1-1; D is unclear. This CDR3 comprises 12 residues. CDR1 GTSNPN and CDR2 SVGIG come from the germline V gene (reference sequence). The CDR3 nucleotides read TGTGCCTGGATGCGAGGGAACACTGAAGTTTTCTTT. Amino acids: CAWMRGNTEVFF.

The rearrangement uses TRBV4-1 and TRBJ2-7; D not resolved. The CDR3 length is 15 residues. V was trimmed by 0 bases and J by 1 base, leaving 10 bases between them. Germline V gene lookup returns CDR1 MGHRA and CDR2 YSYEKL. The CDR3 reads CASSQDKSPSYEQYF. The CDR3 DNA follows: TGCGCCAGCAGCCAAGATAAGAGTCCATCCTACGAGCAGTACTTC.

V gene TRBV2 combines with J gene TRBJ2-3, with 8 positions matching TRBD1. The CDR3 contains 15 residues. J was trimmed by 3 bases and V by 7 bases; bases with no gene match: 9. The V gene's germline CDR1 is SNHLY and CDR2 FYNNEI. Written as DNA, the CDR3 is TGTGCCAGCACCAAACAGGGGGGTGTGACAGATACGCAGTATTTT. The encoded protein is CASTKQGGVTDTQYF.

V gene TRBV28 combines with J gene TRBJ2-7; 8 bases agree with TRBD1. The CDR3 extends over 14 amino acids. CDR1 is MDHEN and CDR2 is SYDVKM in the germline V gene. The V gene end was trimmed by 2 bases and the J gene end by 4 bases; junction bases not matched to a gene: 4. CDR3 sequence: CASSLQGARYEQYF. CDR3 nucleotides: TGTGCCAGCAGTTTACAGGGGGCGCGGTACGAGCAGTACTTC.

The genes are TRBV27 and TRBJ1-4; 12 nucleotides match TRBD1. V dropped 4 bases and J dropped 10; count of bases not matched to a gene: 4. In germline, CDR1 is MNHEY, CDR2 SMNVEV (reference sequence). CDR3 length: 14 amino acids. The CDR3 DNA reads as TGTGCCAGCAGTTCGGGACAGGGGGCCGGAAAACTGTTTTTT. Amino acid sequence: CASSSGQGAGKLFF.

The chain links TRBV6-5 to TRBJ2-1, with a possible D match to TRBD1 (5 bases). CDR3 length: 13 amino acids. Germline V gene data show CDR1 as MNHEY and CDR2 as SVGAGI. CDR3 in DNA: TGTGCGACCAACCAACAGGAACGCGGTGAGCAGTTCTTC. Protein: CATNQQERGEQFF.

The rearrangement links TRBV15 to TRBJ1-1, with TRBD1 matching over 10 bases. Losses at the gene ends were 5 bases for V and 5 bases for J; bases not matched to a gene: 14. Germline CDR1 is LNHNV and CDR2 is YYDKDF (reference sequence). This CDR3 has 17 amino acids. The CDR3 here is CATSEPGQGRGGTEAFF. The CDR3 DNA sequence: TGTGCCACCAGCGAGCCGGGACAGGGGCGAGGGGGGACTGAAGCTTTCTTT.

The chain uses TRBV6-6 and TRBJ2-7; TRBD1 matches 7 bases. This CDR3 contains 14 residues. CDR1 is MNHNY, CDR2 SVGAGI, per germline (reference sequence). V was pared by 7 bases and J by 2 bases, with 8 bases of the junction left unmatched. CDR3 nucleotides: TGTGCCAGCACGCGAGGGGGCGCCCCCTACGAGCAGTACTTC. Its translation: CASTRGGAPYEQYF.

In its sample, this clone was seen once. The chain is built from TRBV5-1 and TRBJ1-4, with TRBD1 identical over 7 bases. This CDR3 contains 17 residues. Germline V gene sequence: CDR1 SGHRS, CDR2 YFSETQ. V gave up 1 base and J gave up 7 bases; unmatched junction bases: 13. The chain's CDR3 is CASSLLEGAGSFEKLFF. CDR3 nucleotide sequence: TGCGCCAGCAGCTTGTTAGAGGGGGCGGGAAGCTTTGAAAAACTGTTTTTT.

The chain combines TRBV15 with TRBJ2-1; 14 nucleotides line up with TRBD2. V lost 6 bases and J lost 9; bases outside the gene matches: 7. Germline V CDR1 and CDR2: LNHNV, YYDKDF (reference sequence). This CDR3 spans 15 amino acids. The DNA for the CDR3 is TGTGCCACCAGAAAAGGGGGACTAGCGGGAGTTGAGCAGTTCTTC. It codes for CATRKGGLAGVEQFF.

This chain uses TRBV27 with TRBJ2-7; unclear D gene. This CDR3 comprises 13 residues. V lost 8 bases and J lost 5, with 16 bases in between. The germline CDR1 and CDR2 sequences are MNHEY and SMNVEV (reference sequence). CDR3 region: CASGLHAPNEQYF. The CDR3 DNA reads TGTGCCAGCGGGCTCCACGCCCCCAACGAGCAGTACTTC.

The genes are TRBV28 and TRBJ2-7, with 12 positions matching TRBD1. This CDR3 comprises 16 residues. The germline gives CDR1 MDHEN, CDR2 SYDVKM. J gave up 3 bases and V 0 bases, and 3 bases lay outside the gene matches. The CDR3 region has the DNA TGTGCCAGCAGTTTATGGGGGGACAGGGGGCTCTACGAGCAGTACTTC. The encoded protein is CASSLWGDRGLYEQYF.

The chain uses TRBV15 and TRBJ1-3; TRBD1 matches 8 bases. The CDR3 contains 15 residues. Per the germline V gene, CDR1 is LNHNV and CDR2 is YYDKDF (reference sequence). V was pared by 3 bases and J by 2 bases, with 3 bases of the junction left unmatched. This CDR3 is CATSRDRVAGNTIYF. The CDR3 DNA reads TGTGCCACCAGCAGGGACAGGGTTGCTGGAAACACCATATATTTT.

The rearrangement joins TRBV28 to TRBJ1-3; the match to TRBD1 covers 7 bases. Per germline, CDR1 MDHEN and CDR2 SYDVKM. The V segment lost 6 bases and the J segment 15 bases; nucleotides outside the gene matches: 11. This CDR3 spans 12 amino acids. This chain's CDR3 is CASSLTGEGQYF. DNA of the CDR3: TGTGCCAGCAGCCTCACAGGGGAAGGCCAATATTTT.

The chain has TRBV9 and TRBJ2-2; D perhaps matches TRBD1 (6 bases). There are 17 residues in the CDR3. In germline, CDR1 is SGDLS, CDR2 YYNGEE. Trimming removed 3 bases at V and 4 bases at J, with 19 bases between. CDR3 in amino acids: CASSGPDSSGLTGELFF. DNA for the CDR3: TGTGCCAGCAGCGGCCCGGACAGTTCGGGTCTCACCGGGGAGCTGTTTTTT.

The chain has TRBV19 and TRBJ1-2; 9 positions match TRBD1. CDR3 length: 12 residues. Germline CDR1 LNHDA, CDR2 SQIVND (reference sequence). V lost 7 bases, J lost 4 bases, and 1 base stayed unmatched. The CDR3 sequence: CASKTGGYGYTF. The CDR3, as DNA: TGTGCCAGTAAGACAGGGGGCTATGGCTACACCTTC.

With respect to this clone: At the DNA level, this CDR3 is encoded by other sequences in the same sample as well. The chain carries TRBV29-1 and TRBJ1-1; 8 bases align to TRBD1. CDR3 length: 14 residues. Germline CDR1 is SQVTM and CDR2 is ANQGSEA. V gave up 5 bases and J gave up 0 bases; unmatched junction bases: 5. The CDR3 spells CSVRTGRMNTEAFF. The DNA of the CDR3 is TGCAGCGTTAGGACAGGGCGAATGAACACTGAAGCTTTCTTT.

Here the CDR3 reads CAWSVLGGYTEAFF. The CDR3 nucleotides read TGTGCCTGGAGTGTACTTGGGGGCTACACTGAAGCTTTCTTT. The chain couples TRBV30 to TRBJ1-1; D might be TRBD1 (6 bases). The CDR3 extends over 14 amino acids. The V gene lost 0 bases and the J gene lost 3 bases, with 11 bases spanning the gap. In germline, CDR1 is GTSNPN, CDR2 SVGIG (reference sequence).

The chain links TRBV27 to TRBJ1-1, with D perhaps matching TRBD1 (5 bases). Germline V lookup: CDR1 MNHEY, CDR2 SMNVEV (reference sequence). Trimming stripped 3 bases from V and 1 base from J, with 9 bases between. The CDR3 has 14 residues. CDR3 DNA sequence: TGTGCCAGCAGTTTTAACCAGGGGAACACTGAAGCTTTCTTT. It codes for CASSFNQGNTEAFF.

The chain is built from TRBV6-2 or TRBV6-3 and TRBJ2-2; D is unresolved. Germline values: CDR1 MNHEY, CDR2 SVGEGT. The CDR3 extends over 14 amino acids. Trimming pared 2 bases from V and 6 bases from J, leaving 10 bases between. CDR3: CASSYANWSGELFF. For the CDR3, the DNA is TGTGCCAGCAGTTACGCCAACTGGTCCGGGGAGCTGTTTTTT.

The V and J genes are TRBV19 and TRBJ2-7; D unclear. The CDR3 extends over 13 amino acids. Per germline, CDR1 LNHDA and CDR2 SQIVND (reference sequence). V was cut by 3 bases and J by 2 bases, with 8 bases left in between. In DNA form, the CDR3 reads TGTGCCAGTAGTATGCGCAAACCCTACGAGCAGTACTTC. It is translated as CASSMRKPYEQYF.

The CDR3, as DNA: TGTGCCAGCTCTCTAGAGGGATTTAATTCACCCCTCCACTTT. Its translation is CASSLEGFNSPLHF. The chain uses TRBV28 and TRBJ1-6; D not resolved. The V end lost 8 bases, the J end lost 6 bases, and 14 bases lay between the germline ends. The germline V gene encodes CDR1 MDHEN and CDR2 SYDVKM. The CDR3 contains 14 residues.

This chain joins TRBV27 and TRBJ1-4, with a tentative D call TRBD1 (5 bases). This CDR3 spans 17 amino acids. Trimming shortened V by 3 bases and J by 5 bases, and 19 bases separated the two germline ends. Germline CDR1 MNHEY, CDR2 SMNVEV (reference sequence). As DNA, the CDR3 is TGTGCCAGCAGTTTGTATTACAGGACCTTAGGGAATGAAAAACTGTTTTTT. It translates to CASSLYYRTLGNEKLFF.

The chain joins TRBV7-2 to TRBJ2-5; 7 bases line up with TRBD1. The CDR3 is made up of 14 amino acids. The V gene's germline CDR1 is SGHTA and CDR2 FQGNSA. The J segment lost 1 base and the V segment lost 2 bases, leaving 1 base of the junction unmatched. DNA of the CDR3: TGTGCCAGCAGCTTAAACAGGGGCCAAGAGACCCAGTACTTC. Its translation is CASSLNRGQETQYF. Filled out from reference TRBV7-2 and TRBJ2-5, the complete variable domain reads GAGVSQSPSNKVTEKGKDVELRCDPISGHTALYWYRQSLGQGLEFLIYFQGNSAPDKSGLPSDRFSAERTGGSVSTLTIQRTQQEDSAVYLCASSLNRGQETQYFGPGTRLLVL.

The chain combines TRBV18 with TRBJ2-7, with 8 bases fitting TRBD1. The ends lost 5 bases at V and 6 bases at J; junction bases unmatched: 6. CDR1 KGHSH and CDR2 LQKENI come from the germline V gene. The CDR3 is 13 residues long. The CDR3 protein is CASSADRGGEQYF. The CDR3 DNA is TGTGCCAGCTCAGCCGACAGGGGCGGCGAGCAGTACTTC.

The chain carries TRBV27 and TRBJ2-3; 7 bases agree with TRBD2. V lost 2 bases, J lost 13 bases, and 12 bases stayed unmatched. The germline CDR1 and CDR2 sequences are MNHEY and SMNVEV (reference sequence). The CDR3 contains 14 residues. The CDR3 protein is CASSLGSGGSEKYF. CDR3 bases: TGTGCCAGCAGTTTAGGGTCGGGAGGCTCGGAAAAGTATTTT.